The 15 T cell receptor beta chains below all came from one sample that was sequenced in a study of T cell responses to AZD1222 COVID-19 vaccine. Data came from immunoSEQ multiplex PCR; TCRdb stores just in-frame clones and leaves some out. The repertoire includes approximately 120,000 clones, around 83% of them detected once, and roughly 4.4% sits in the top ten. Sequencing was performed on peripheral blood, taken 28 days after the second AZD1222 dose. All receptors come from an adult who received the AZD1222 COVID-19 vaccine.

J is TRBJ1-5 and V is TRBV28; D may be TRBD1 (6 bases). Trimming shortened V by 8 bases and J by 4 bases, and 9 bases separated the two germline ends. Germline-derived CDR1 and CDR2 are MDHEN and SYDVKM. The CDR3 totals 12 residues. The CDR3 nucleotides read TGTGCCAGCCGGGACACAAATCAGCCCCAGCATTTT. Protein: CASRDTNQPQHF.

The V gene is TRBV5-1, the J gene TRBJ1-4; no clear D gene. From germline, CDR1 is SGHRS and CDR2 YFSETQ. With 0 bases removed from V and 4 bases from J, the gap between germline ends came to 13 bases. The CDR3 contains 16 residues. The CDR3 nucleotides read TGCGCCAGCAGCTTGGGAAGTTGGGGTCTTAATGAAAAACTGTTTTTT. This sequence encodes CASSLGSWGLNEKLFF.

The table lists this clone with a few counts. The chain combines TRBV19 with TRBJ2-7; TRBD1 might be the D (6 bases). Trimming shortened V by 4 bases and J by 0 bases, and 13 bases separated the two germline ends. Germline values: CDR1 LNHDA, CDR2 SQIVND (reference sequence). This CDR3 is built from 15 residues. This chain's CDR3 is CASSNWDTHSYEQYF. Here the CDR3 DNA reads TGTGCCAGTAGTAATTGGGACACCCACTCCTACGAGCAGTACTTC.

The chain uses TRBV3-1 (or the pseudogene TRBV3-2) and TRBJ2-3, with 7 bases aligning to TRBD2. CDR1 and CDR2 (germline): LGHDT, YNNKEL (reference sequence). The junction had 3 bases not matched to a gene; V was cut back by 4 bases and J by 2 bases. CDR3 length: 14 amino acids. The DNA of the CDR3 is TGTGCCAGCAGCCTGCGGGGGACCACAGATACGCAGTATTTT. Translated: CASSLRGTTDTQYF.

V is TRBV6-5 and J is TRBJ2-7; tentatively, D is TRBD1 (5 bases). Trimming stripped 2 bases from V and 3 bases from J, with 8 bases between. The CDR3 sequence is 13 residues long. Germline CDR1 and CDR2: MNHEY and SVGAGI. The CDR3, as DNA: TGTGCCAGCAGTTACCAGGGTAACTACGAGCAGTACTTC. Translating gives CASSYQGNYEQYF.

The J gene is TRBJ1-1, the V gene TRBV7-9, with D unclear. V shed 2 bases and J shed 6 bases, with 7 bases lying between them. CDR3 length equals 12 residues. Germline CDR1 SEHNR, CDR2 FQNEAQ (reference sequence). The CDR3, as DNA: TGTGCCAGCAGCTTATTGGGTCCTGAAGCTTTCTTT. It specifies CASSLLGPEAFF.

The chain combines TRBV6-5 with TRBJ1-1; D is uncertain. The germline V gene encodes CDR1 MNHEY and CDR2 SVGAGI. This CDR3 is built from 14 residues. V shed 2 bases and J shed 2 bases, with 9 bases lying between them. CDR3: CASSYHGYNTEAFF. The CDR3 nucleotides read TGTGCCAGCAGTTACCACGGGTATAACACTGAAGCTTTCTTT.

J is TRBJ2-3 and V is TRBV6-2 or TRBV6-3, with D perhaps TRBD2 (5 bases). The germline V gene has CDR1 MNHEY and CDR2 SVGEGT. This CDR3 is 12 amino acids long. V gave up 5 bases and J gave up 8 bases, with 11 bases separating them. The CDR3 nucleotides read TGTGCCAGCAGTCGCCCTAGCCCTACGCAGTATTTT. It yields the protein CASSRPSPTQYF.

The J gene is TRBJ2-5, the V gene TRBV11-2, with D possibly called TRBD1 or TRBD2 (5 bases each). The CDR3 is 15 amino acids. Trimming left V 5 bases short and J 4 bases short, with 17 bases between. Germline lookup yields CDR1 SGHAT and CDR2 FQNNGV. The CDR3 DNA follows: TGTGCCAGCAGCGCCTCGGTAGGGACCGTAGAGACCCAGTACTTC. Protein product: CASSASVGTVETQYF.

The chain couples TRBV27 to TRBJ1-5; TRBD1 matches at 7 bases. Germline loops: CDR1 MNHEY, CDR2 SMNVEV (reference sequence). J gave up 3 bases and V 3 bases, and 2 bases lay outside the gene matches. The CDR3 is made up of 14 amino acids. DNA for the CDR3: TGTGCCAGCAGTTTCAGGGGGTACAATCAGCCCCAGCATTTT. Encoded protein: CASSFRGYNQPQHF.

The V call is TRBV18, the J call TRBJ1-5; D is unclear. Germline V gene sequence: CDR1 KGHSH, CDR2 LQKENI. The ends were cut back, 4 bases at V and 3 bases at J, with 10 bases in the middle. This CDR3 is built from 14 residues. Here the CDR3 reads CASSQGLDNQPQHF. CDR3 nucleotides: TGTGCCAGCTCACAGGGTCTGGACAATCAGCCCCAGCATTTT.

Only one count was recorded for this clone. This chain uses TRBV6-1 with TRBJ1-5; TRBD1 might be the D (5 bases). This CDR3 spans 16 amino acids. Germline CDR1 reads MNHNS; CDR2 reads SASEGT. The V end lost 4 bases, the J end lost 0 bases, and 13 bases lay between the germline ends. The CDR3: CASSAATVYSNQPQHF. CDR3 DNA sequence: TGTGCCAGCAGTGCCGCGACAGTTTATAGCAATCAGCCCCAGCATTTT.

The rearrangement links TRBV28 to TRBJ1-5, with no clear D. The germline CDR1 and CDR2 sequences are MDHEN and SYDVKM. The V end was cut by 3 bases, the J end by 7 bases, with 4 bases between. CDR3 length: 11 residues. CDR3 nucleotides: TGTGCCAGCAGTTTTCGGCAGCCCCAGCATTTT. Amino acids: CASSFRQPQHF.

CDR3 nucleotides: TGTGCCAGCAGCTCACAGGAGTCACAAGGGGGACGCGAGCAGTACTTC. Its translation: CASSSQESQGGREQYF. The chain employs TRBV13 and TRBJ2-7; a possible D gene is TRBD1 (6 bases). The CDR3 covers 16 residues. Germline V gene sequence: CDR1 PRHDT, CDR2 FYEKMQ (reference sequence). The V and J ends lost 4 bases and 6 bases respectively, with 22 bases between them.

This chain links TRBV5-8 with TRBJ1-5; D call uncertain. Germline V gives CDR1 SGHTS, CDR2 YDEGEE. Trimming removed 0 bases at V and 0 bases at J, with 7 bases between. This CDR3 has 15 amino acids. The CDR3 here is CASSLEGTSNQPQHF. Written as DNA, the CDR3 is TGTGCCAGCAGCTTGGAGGGCACTAGCAATCAGCCCCAGCATTTT.